The 30 T cell receptor beta chains given below trace back to one sample, sequenced in a study of OX40 agonist ivuxolimab in advanced cancers. Some clones are missing from TCRdb's copy, which holds only in-frame ones; the method was immunoSEQ multiplex PCR. In the table there are 55,000 to 75,000 clones, approximately 80% of which are singletons. The input for sequencing was CD4+ or CD8+ T cells sorted from blood, taken in a trial of the OX40 agonist ivuxolimab. The receptor source for this set is an adult with an advanced solid tumor such as melanoma, head and neck, liver or kidney cancer.

Only a few counts were recorded for this clone. The rearrangement joins TRBV6-4 to TRBJ2-2; D gene ambiguous. The V gene lost 2 bases and the J gene lost 6 bases, with 19 bases spanning the gap. CDR3 length: 17 amino acids. The germline V gene encodes CDR1 MRHNA and CDR2 SNTAGT. CDR3 sequence reads: CASSDRINTGPSGELFF. The CDR3 DNA follows: TGTGCCAGCAGTGACCGCATCAATACGGGCCCCTCCGGGGAGCTGTTTTTT.

This chain joins TRBV6-5 and TRBJ2-7; 8 positions match TRBD2. Germline lookup yields CDR1 MNHEY and CDR2 SVGAGI. Trimming took 6 bases from V and 9 from J; bases not matched to a gene: 16. The CDR3 contains 15 residues. The CDR3 DNA sequence: TGTGCCAGCAGGGGAACCGGGAGGGCCTCTTTTAGGCAGTACTTC. It is translated as CASRGTGRASFRQYF.

This sequence joins TRBV9 and TRBJ2-5, with D unresolved. Trimming removed 1 base at V and 1 base at J, with 11 bases between. CDR1 and CDR2 (germline): SGDLS, YYNGEE. CDR3 length: 15 amino acids. For the CDR3, the DNA is TGTGCCAGCAGCGTAACGAGCGTCCTCCAAGAGACCCAGTACTTC. Translating gives CASSVTSVLQETQYF.

In this sample, this clone turned up once. This sequence joins TRBV6-1 and TRBJ1-2; a weak D match, TRBD1 (5 bases). Germline CDR1 and CDR2: MNHNS and SASEGT. V gave up 1 base and J gave up 8 bases, with 11 bases separating them. CDR3 length equals 13 residues. The CDR3 spells CASSEGRVQGYTF. CDR3 coding DNA: TGTGCCAGCAGTGAAGGCAGGGTGCAGGGCTACACCTTC.

This sequence joins TRBV5-8 and TRBJ1-2; TRBD1 is a possible D gene (6 bases). Germline V gene lookup returns CDR1 SGHTS and CDR2 YDEGEE. The CDR3 spans 12 residues. Trimming removed 6 bases from V and 6 bases from J, with 12 bases in between. This CDR3 reads CASITRGDGYTF. The CDR3 nucleotides are TGTGCCAGCATTACGAGGGGGGATGGCTACACCTTC.

V gene TRBV14 combines with J gene TRBJ1-1, with D possibly matching TRBD1 (6 bases). Germline V gene sequence: CDR1 SGHDN, CDR2 FVKESK. The length of the CDR3 is 13 residues. Trimming removed 4 bases at V and 7 bases at J, with 13 bases between. CDR3 sequence: CASSRLQGGEAFF. CDR3 bases: TGTGCCAGCAGCCGGCTGCAAGGGGGTGAAGCTTTCTTT.

The V and J genes are TRBV18 and TRBJ2-3, with D uncertain. Germline-derived CDR1 and CDR2 are KGHSH and LQKENI. There are 13 residues in the CDR3. Trimming stripped 3 bases from V and 4 bases from J, with 8 bases between. CDR3 nucleotides: TGTGCCAGCTCACCGGTATCCTCAGATACGCAGTATTTT. Translating it yields CASSPVSSDTQYF. The entire variable domain, with the rest obtained from reference TRBV18 and TRBJ2-3, is as follows: NAGVMQNPRHLVRRRGQEARLRCSPMKGHSHVYWYRQLPEEGLKFMVYLQKENIIDESGMPKERFSAEFPKEGPSILRIQQVVRGDSAAYFCASSPVSSDTQYFGPGTRLTVL.

The chain has TRBV9 and TRBJ2-3; D is unclear. This CDR3 is built from 13 residues. Germline CDR1 SGDLS, CDR2 YYNGEE. The V and J ends lost 1 base and 5 bases respectively, with 8 bases between them. The CDR3 DNA follows: TGTGCCAGCAGCGTATTGGGCGGAGATACGCAGTATTTT. Translation gives CASSVLGGDTQYF.

The chain has TRBV28 and TRBJ2-1, with 7 positions matching TRBD1. The ends lost 7 bases at V and 0 bases at J; junction bases unmatched: 6. The germline CDR1 and CDR2 sequences are MDHEN and SYDVKM. This CDR3 comprises 15 residues. The CDR3 DNA reads TGTGCCAGCACCTCAGGGACAGCCTCCTACAATGAGCAGTTCTTC. It yields the protein CASTSGTASYNEQFF.

V usage is TRBV28 and J usage is TRBJ1-6; D remains unclear. The V end lost 5 bases, the J end lost 10 bases, and 12 bases lay between the germline ends. CDR1 and CDR2 (germline): MDHEN, SYDVKM. This CDR3 spans 13 amino acids. The CDR3 loop reads CASSTGIVSPLHF. CDR3 bases: TGTGCCAGCAGTACTGGAATTGTATCACCCCTCCACTTT.

As DNA, the CDR3 is TGTGCCAGCAGCTCGGGGCCCTGGAAGGAGCAGTACTTC. Protein sequence: CASSSGPWKEQYF. The chain links TRBV5-4 to TRBJ2-7; the D gene could be TRBD1 or TRBD2 (5 bases each). Germline V lookup: CDR1 SGHNT, CDR2 YYREEE (reference sequence). The CDR3 spans 13 residues. V lost 3 bases and J 7 bases, leaving 14 bases between the germline ends.

The CDR3: CASSLRPGVGNTIYF. The CDR3 coding sequence is TGCGCCAGCAGCTTAAGGCCAGGGGTCGGAAACACCATATATTTT. The chain recombines TRBV5-1 with TRBJ1-3, with D tentatively TRBD1 (6 bases). The length of the CDR3 is 15 residues. Trimming took 2 bases from V and 4 from J, leaving 13 bases between them. The V gene's germline CDR1 is SGHRS and CDR2 YFSETQ.

The chain combines TRBV19 with TRBJ1-2; D gene uncertain. The CDR3 is 13 residues long. Per the germline V gene, CDR1 is LNHDA and CDR2 is SQIVND (reference sequence). Trimming took off 6 bases at V and 4 bases at J, with 12 bases between the two ends. The CDR3 spells CASSRGSFYGYTF. For the CDR3, the DNA is TGTGCCAGTAGCAGAGGCAGTTTCTATGGCTACACCTTC.

The V call is TRBV7-9, the J call TRBJ1-2, with no clear D. In germline, CDR1 is SEHNR, CDR2 FQNEAQ (reference sequence). Deletions cut 5 bases from V and 7 bases from J, with 14 bases between. The CDR3 runs to 13 residues. This CDR3 reads CASSPNVWGGYTF. The CDR3 DNA is TGTGCCAGCAGCCCGAATGTGTGGGGTGGCTACACCTTC.

In its sample, this clone was seen a few times. This rearrangement joins TRBV19 to TRBJ2-2; 7 bases are a match to TRBD2. J was trimmed by 0 bases and V by 3 bases; bases with no gene match: 4. This CDR3 is 16 amino acids long. The V gene's germline CDR1 is LNHDA and CDR2 SQIVND (reference sequence). CDR3 protein: CASSMGGIANTGELFF. The CDR3 DNA follows: TGTGCCAGTAGTATGGGGGGGATCGCGAACACCGGGGAGCTGTTTTTT.

The chain combines TRBV30 with TRBJ2-5, with 7 bases that match TRBD1. Germline V CDR1 and CDR2: GTSNPN, SVGIG (reference sequence). V lost 5 bases to trimming and J lost 1 base; unmatched junction nucleotides: 7. The CDR3 runs to 14 residues. In DNA, the CDR3 is TGTGCCTGGGGAAGACAGGGACCCCAAGAGACCCAGTACTTC. Translating it yields CAWGRQGPQETQYF.

This chain uses TRBV7-2 with TRBJ2-5; TRBD1 is a possible D gene (6 bases). The CDR3 is 15 amino acids. Trimming removed 5 bases at V and 4 bases at J, with 17 bases between. Germline CDR1 is SGHTA and CDR2 is FQGNSA. CDR3 loop: CASSPGQKGLETQYF. As DNA, the CDR3 is TGTGCCAGCAGCCCCGGACAGAAGGGATTAGAGACCCAGTACTTC.

This clone has a handful of counts. The gene calls are TRBV30 and TRBJ2-1; 7 nucleotides agree with TRBD2. The V gene's germline CDR1 is GTSNPN and CDR2 SVGIG (reference sequence). The junction had 8 bases not matched to a gene; V was cut back by 0 bases and J by 6 bases. The CDR3 loop spans 15 amino acids. The CDR3 sequence: CAWSVQRLAVNEQFF. DNA of the CDR3: TGTGCCTGGAGTGTACAAAGACTAGCAGTCAATGAGCAGTTCTTC.

This clone occurred a few times. Here the CDR3 DNA reads TGTGCCTGCAACAATGAGCAGTTCTTC. Translation gives CACNNEQFF. The V and J genes are TRBV30 and TRBJ2-1; D not certain. V lost 6 bases to trimming and J lost 5 bases, with 2 bases between them. The germline gives CDR1 GTSNPN, CDR2 SVGIG (reference sequence). The CDR3 length is 9 residues.

The genes are TRBV4-2 and TRBJ2-1; no reliable D call. The CDR3 runs 15 residues. V was trimmed by 4 bases and J by 7 bases, leaving 17 bases between them. CDR1 LGHNA and CDR2 YNFKEQ come from the germline V gene. CDR3 sequence reads: CASSRPGERLNEQFF. The CDR3 bases are TGTGCCAGCAGCCGCCCCGGCGAGAGGTTGAATGAGCAGTTCTTC.

The genes are TRBV21-1 and TRBJ2-5. TRBV21-1 has pseudogene status. The CDR3 extends over 15 amino acids. As DNA, the CDR3 is TGTGCCAGCAGCAAAGTGGGGTCGGAAGGGGAGACCCAGTACTTC. Protein product: CASSKVGSEGETQYF.

The gene calls are TRBV6-5 and TRBJ2-7; 8 bases map to TRBD1. Germline V gene data show CDR1 as MNHEY and CDR2 as SVGAGI. Germline trimming cut 2 bases from V and 4 bases from J; bases unmatched to any gene: 4. The CDR3 spans 14 residues. Written as DNA, the CDR3 is TGTGCCAGCAGTTACGATTACAGGGGGTACGAGCAGTACTTC. Protein product: CASSYDYRGYEQYF.

The chain recombines TRBV7-8 with TRBJ1-5; D is unresolved. CDR3 length equals 12 residues. CDR1 is SGHVS and CDR2 is FQNEAQ in the germline V gene. Between the trimmed V and J ends, which lost 5 bases and 8 bases, there was a span of 10 bases. This CDR3 reads CASSMTHEPQHF. The DNA of the CDR3 is TGTGCCAGCAGCATGACCCATGAGCCCCAGCATTTT.

J is TRBJ2-3 and V is TRBV12-5; 12 nucleotides match TRBD2. The germline V gene has CDR1 LGHNT and CDR2 FRNRAP. V was pared by 1 base and J by 3 bases, with 23 bases of the junction left unmatched. The CDR3 sequence is 23 residues long. CDR3 residues: CASGLATEKTSGGTTRGTDTQYF. The CDR3 nucleotides read TGTGCTAGTGGTTTGGCCACCGAAAAGACTAGCGGGGGCACCACGCGGGGGACAGATACGCAGTATTTT.

This clone was counted a single time. The rearrangement links TRBV7-2 to TRBJ2-1; 7 bases are shared with TRBD1. The V gene's germline CDR1 is SGHTA and CDR2 FQGNSA. Trimming took 1 base from V and 5 from J; bases not matched to a gene: 5. This CDR3 region has 15 residues. CDR3: CASSLDSRGNNEQFF. The CDR3 DNA sequence: TGTGCCAGCAGCTTAGATTCCAGGGGGAACAATGAGCAGTTCTTC.

Here the CDR3 DNA reads TGTGCCAGCAGCTTAGAGGCTAGCGCGCAAGAGACCCAGTACTTC. It encodes CASSLEASAQETQYF. The V gene is TRBV7-2, the J gene TRBJ2-5; weak D call: TRBD2 (6 bases). V dropped 1 base and J dropped 2 bases, with 11 bases sitting between them. This CDR3 spans 15 amino acids. CDR1 SGHTA and CDR2 FQGNSA come from the germline V gene.

Worth noting for this clone: Other DNA sequences of this sample code for an identical CDR3. The chain is built from TRBV18 and TRBJ2-7; D is unresolved. Trimming took 2 bases from V and 0 from J, leaving 5 bases between them. Germline CDR1 is KGHSH and CDR2 is LQKENI. CDR3 length: 13 amino acids. The CDR3 nucleotides are TGTGCCAGCTCACCAAAGAGCTCCTACGAGCAGTACGTC. This sequence encodes CASSPKSSYEQYV.

This clone was counted between two and nine times. This chain uses TRBV4-2 with TRBJ2-3, with D unclear. The V gene's germline CDR1 is LGHNA and CDR2 YNFKEQ. This CDR3 is built from 14 residues. V gave up 0 bases and J gave up 3 bases, with 7 bases separating them. The CDR3 loop reads CASSQERGTDTQYF. Here the CDR3 DNA reads TGTGCCAGCAGCCAAGAACGAGGAACAGATACGCAGTATTTT.

As DNA, the CDR3 is TGCGCCAGCAGCCCCGGAGGGACACCTACCGGGGAGCTGTTTTTT. Translation gives CASSPGGTPTGELFF. This chain links TRBV5-1 with TRBJ2-2, with D perhaps assigned TRBD1 or TRBD2 (6 bases each). Germline CDR1 is SGHRS and CDR2 is YFSETQ. V dropped 4 bases and J dropped 5 bases, with 15 bases sitting between them. This CDR3 is 15 amino acids long.

On this clone: The same CDR3 can be traced to other DNA sequences in this sample. The rearrangement uses TRBV28 and TRBJ1-1; D call uncertain. V was trimmed by 3 bases and J by 4 bases, leaving 6 bases between them. The germline V gene has CDR1 MDHEN and CDR2 SYDVKM. The CDR3 is 12 amino acids. The CDR3 spells CASSFSGTEAFF. The CDR3 region has the DNA TGTGCCAGCAGTTTCTCGGGCACTGAAGCTTTCTTT.